This T cell receptor beta chain was documented in a study of identifying expanded T cells in peripheral blood. Findings and caveats of the study: Across healthy donors, higher total template counts meant significantly greater approximately two-week count variance.

Clones were sequenced by immunoSEQ multiplex PCR, and TCRdb holds only the in-frame ones, with some missing. The repertoire holds around 76,000 clones, under 90% seen once, with over 2.5% in the top ten. This clone was seen just once. Its target is unknown. The CDR3 length is 17 residues. Sequencing was carried out using blood. The sequence was collected from a person aged 18-70 years in good health. This sequence joins TRBV12-1 and TRBJ1-3; TRBD1 was called by the table and not checked on the DNA. TRBV12-1 is noted as a pseudogene. DNA for the CDR3: TGTGCCAGCAGCTTTGCGCCCACATTCTCTTCTGGAAACACCATATATTTT. Its translation is CASSFAPTFSSGNTIYF.